This T cell receptor (beta chain) was retrieved from a study of PD-1 blockade in classical Hodgkin lymphoma. Trimming shortened V by 5 bases and J by 5 bases, and 15 bases separated the two germline ends. Germline V gene data show CDR1 as MNHEY and CDR2 as SMNVEV (reference sequence). The CDR3 runs 14 residues. This clone was counted between two and nine times. Method: immunoSEQ multiplex PCR; TCRdb's copy keeps in-frame clones and lacks some. In the table there are several thousand clones, 73% of which are singletons. As for time point: cycle 4 day 1 (C4D1), after more than 5 weeks of nivolumab. Each patient's relapse followed autologous stem cell transplantation, and brentuximab vedotin exposure varied. From thawed PBMCs, CD8+ T cells were isolated by magnetic negative selection.

J is TRBJ1-2 and V is TRBV27; no clear D. This receptor was obtained from a human donor with classical Hodgkin lymphoma. The material sequenced was CD8+ T cells from blood, taken before the fourth cycle of nivolumab. CDR3 amino acids: CASSPRGGGYGYTF. In DNA, the CDR3 is TGTGCCAGCAGTCCTCGGGGAGGAGGTTATGGCTACACCTTC.